The T cell receptor (beta chain) described here comes from a study of shared clonotypes between healthy human individuals. Naive CD8 cells, CD45RO-negative and positively selected for CCR7, excluded terminally differentiated effector memory CD45RA+ cells. There were only Caucasian adults among the donors, and all lived in Nashville, Tennessee. Looked up from germline, CDR1 is SGHAT and CDR2 is FQNNGV. Trimming removed 2 bases from V and 4 bases from J; junction bases left unmatched: 4. The CDR3 extends over 15 amino acids. Several immunoSEQ plates received, in even portions, the genomic DNA of each subset. Generated by immunoSEQ multiplex PCR, the TCRdb table keeps only in-frame clones and is missing some. The sample records about 2 million clones, over 85% being singletons.

This sequence was found in a young man in good health. The chain employs TRBV11-2 and TRBJ2-1; 8 positions match TRBD2. Material for sequencing was naive CD8+ T cells sorted from blood. The CDR3 region is CASSLFRGGYNEQFF. In nucleotides, the CDR3 is TGTGCCAGCAGCTTATTTCGGGGGGGATACAATGAGCAGTTCTTC.